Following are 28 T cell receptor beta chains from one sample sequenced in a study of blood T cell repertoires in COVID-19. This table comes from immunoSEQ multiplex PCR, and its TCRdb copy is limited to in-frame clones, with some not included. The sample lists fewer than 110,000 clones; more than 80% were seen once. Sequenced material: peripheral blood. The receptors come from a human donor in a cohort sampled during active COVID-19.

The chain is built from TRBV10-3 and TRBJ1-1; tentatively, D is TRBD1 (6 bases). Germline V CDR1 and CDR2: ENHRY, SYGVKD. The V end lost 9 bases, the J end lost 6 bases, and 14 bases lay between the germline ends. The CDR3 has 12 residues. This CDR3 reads CAIRTGGAEAFF. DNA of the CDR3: TGTGCCATAAGGACGGGGGGCGCTGAAGCTTTCTTT.

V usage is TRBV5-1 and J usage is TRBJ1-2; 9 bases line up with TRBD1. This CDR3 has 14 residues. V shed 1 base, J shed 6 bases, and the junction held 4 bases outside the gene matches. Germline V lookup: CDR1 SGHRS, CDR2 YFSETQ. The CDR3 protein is CASSLSRTGDGYTF. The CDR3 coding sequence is TGCGCCAGCAGCTTGAGTAGGACAGGGGATGGCTACACCTTC.

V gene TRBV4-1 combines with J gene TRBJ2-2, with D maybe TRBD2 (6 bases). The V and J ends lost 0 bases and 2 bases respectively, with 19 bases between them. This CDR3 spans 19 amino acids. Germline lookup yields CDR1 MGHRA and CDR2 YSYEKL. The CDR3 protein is CASSQEGARGTANTGELFF. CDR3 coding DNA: TGCGCCAGCAGCCAAGAAGGGGCCCGGGGGACGGCCAACACCGGGGAGCTGTTTTTT.

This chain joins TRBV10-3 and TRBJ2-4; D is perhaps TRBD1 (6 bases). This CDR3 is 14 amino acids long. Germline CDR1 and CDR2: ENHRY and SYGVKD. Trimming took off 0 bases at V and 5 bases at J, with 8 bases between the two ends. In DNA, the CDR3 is TGTGCCATCAGTGAGTCGGACAGACAAAACATTCAGTACTTC. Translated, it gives CAISESDRQNIQYF.

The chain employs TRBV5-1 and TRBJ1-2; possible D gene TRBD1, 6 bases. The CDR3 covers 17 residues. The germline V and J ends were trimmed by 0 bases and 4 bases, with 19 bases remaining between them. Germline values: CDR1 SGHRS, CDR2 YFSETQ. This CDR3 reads CASSLGSGQGPRYGYTF. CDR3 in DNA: TGCGCCAGCAGCTTGGGATCCGGGCAGGGGCCCCGCTATGGCTACACCTTC.

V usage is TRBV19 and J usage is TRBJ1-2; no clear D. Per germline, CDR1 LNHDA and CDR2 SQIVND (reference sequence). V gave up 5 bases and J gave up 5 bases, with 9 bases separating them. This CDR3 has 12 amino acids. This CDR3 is CASSVNRYGYTF. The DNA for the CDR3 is TGTGCCAGTAGTGTAAACAGATATGGCTACACCTTC.

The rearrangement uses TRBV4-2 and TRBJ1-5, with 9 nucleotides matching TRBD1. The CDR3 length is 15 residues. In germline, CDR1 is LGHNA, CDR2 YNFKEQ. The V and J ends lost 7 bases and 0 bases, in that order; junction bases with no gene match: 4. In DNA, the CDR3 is TGTGCCAGCACGCCGGGACAGGGTAGCAATCAGCCCCAGCATTTT. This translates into CASTPGQGSNQPQHF.

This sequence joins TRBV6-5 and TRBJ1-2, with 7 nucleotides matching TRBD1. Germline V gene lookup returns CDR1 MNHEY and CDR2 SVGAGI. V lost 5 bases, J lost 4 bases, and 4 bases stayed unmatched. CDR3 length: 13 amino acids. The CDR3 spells CASSTRGTYGYTF. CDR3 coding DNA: TGTGCCAGCAGTACCAGGGGGACCTATGGCTACACCTTC.

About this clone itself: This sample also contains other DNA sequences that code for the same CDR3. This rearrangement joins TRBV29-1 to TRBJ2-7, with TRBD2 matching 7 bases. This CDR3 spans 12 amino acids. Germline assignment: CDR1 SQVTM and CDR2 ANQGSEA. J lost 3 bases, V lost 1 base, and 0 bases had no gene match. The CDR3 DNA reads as TGCAGCGTTGAAGGGGGGGGCTACGAGCAGTACTTC. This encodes CSVEGGGYEQYF.

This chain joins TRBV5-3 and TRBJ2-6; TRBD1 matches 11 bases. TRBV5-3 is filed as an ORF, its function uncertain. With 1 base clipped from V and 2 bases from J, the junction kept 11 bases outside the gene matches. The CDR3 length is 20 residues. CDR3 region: CARSLKLSGQGETGANVLTF. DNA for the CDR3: TGTGCCAGAAGCTTGAAATTGTCGGGACAGGGGGAAACTGGGGCCAACGTCCTGACTTTC.

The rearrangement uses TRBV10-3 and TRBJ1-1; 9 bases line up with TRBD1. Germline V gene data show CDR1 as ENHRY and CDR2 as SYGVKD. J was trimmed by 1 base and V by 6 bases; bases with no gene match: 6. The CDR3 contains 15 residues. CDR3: CAIRIQGAGNTEAFF. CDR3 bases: TGTGCCATCAGGATACAGGGGGCGGGGAACACTGAAGCTTTCTTT.

In nucleotides, the CDR3 is TGTGCCAGCAGCGCTGGACAGGGACGAGTGATCGGGGAGCTGTTTTTT. Protein sequence: CASSAGQGRVIGELFF. The J gene is TRBJ2-2, the V gene TRBV7-9; TRBD1 aligns across 8 bases. Germline lookup yields CDR1 SEHNR and CDR2 FQNEAQ (reference sequence). V shed 5 bases and J 7 bases; nucleotides not matched to a gene: 12. This CDR3 is 16 amino acids long.

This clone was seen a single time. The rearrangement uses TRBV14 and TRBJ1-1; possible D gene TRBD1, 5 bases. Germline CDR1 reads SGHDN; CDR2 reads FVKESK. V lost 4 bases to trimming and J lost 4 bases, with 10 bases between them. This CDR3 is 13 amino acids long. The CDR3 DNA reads TGTGCCAGCAGCCCCTGGGGGGTCACTGAAGCTTTCTTT. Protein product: CASSPWGVTEAFF.

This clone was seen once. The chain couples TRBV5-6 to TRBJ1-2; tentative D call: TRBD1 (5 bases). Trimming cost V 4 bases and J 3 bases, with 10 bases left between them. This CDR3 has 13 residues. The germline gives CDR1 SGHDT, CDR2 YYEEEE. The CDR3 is CASSPLQDYGYTF. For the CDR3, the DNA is TGTGCCAGCAGCCCTTTACAGGACTATGGCTACACCTTC.

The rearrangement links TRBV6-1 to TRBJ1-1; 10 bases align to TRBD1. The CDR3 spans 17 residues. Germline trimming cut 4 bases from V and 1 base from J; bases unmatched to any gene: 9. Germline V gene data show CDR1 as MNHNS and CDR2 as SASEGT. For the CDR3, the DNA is TGTGCCAGCAGTGCGGGACAGGGGAGGAGAGGGAACACTGAAGCTTTCTTT. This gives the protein CASSAGQGRRGNTEAFF.

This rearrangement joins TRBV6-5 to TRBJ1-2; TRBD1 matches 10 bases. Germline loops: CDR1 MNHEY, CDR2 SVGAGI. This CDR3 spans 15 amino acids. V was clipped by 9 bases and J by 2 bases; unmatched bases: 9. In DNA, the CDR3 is TGTGCCAGTTCAGCCCCGACAGGGGGCAACTATGGCTACACCTTC. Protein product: CASSAPTGGNYGYTF.

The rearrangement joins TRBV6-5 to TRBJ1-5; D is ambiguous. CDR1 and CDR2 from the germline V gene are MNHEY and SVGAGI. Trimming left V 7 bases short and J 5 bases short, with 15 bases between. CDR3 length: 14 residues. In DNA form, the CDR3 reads TGTGCCAGCAACCGCCGGGATCGAGATCAGCCCCAGCATTTT. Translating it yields CASNRRDRDQPQHF.

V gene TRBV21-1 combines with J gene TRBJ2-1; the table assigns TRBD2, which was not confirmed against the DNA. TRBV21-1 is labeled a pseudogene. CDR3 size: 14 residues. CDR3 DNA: TGTGCCAGCAGCAAAAGAAGAAGGAGGGATGAGCAGTTCTTC. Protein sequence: CASSKRRRRDEQFF.

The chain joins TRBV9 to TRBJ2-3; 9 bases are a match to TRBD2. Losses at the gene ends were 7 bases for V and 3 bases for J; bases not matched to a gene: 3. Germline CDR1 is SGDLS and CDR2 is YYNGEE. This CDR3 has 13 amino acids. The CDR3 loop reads CASQAGGTDTQYF. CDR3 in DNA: TGTGCCAGCCAGGCGGGAGGGACAGATACGCAGTATTTT.

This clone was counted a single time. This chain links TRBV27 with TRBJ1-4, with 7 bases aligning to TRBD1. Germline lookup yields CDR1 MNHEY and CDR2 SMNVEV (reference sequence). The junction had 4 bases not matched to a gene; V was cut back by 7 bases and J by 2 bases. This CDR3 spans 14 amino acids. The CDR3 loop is CASTSTGTNEKLFF. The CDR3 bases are TGTGCCAGCACCTCGACAGGGACTAATGAAAAACTGTTTTTT.

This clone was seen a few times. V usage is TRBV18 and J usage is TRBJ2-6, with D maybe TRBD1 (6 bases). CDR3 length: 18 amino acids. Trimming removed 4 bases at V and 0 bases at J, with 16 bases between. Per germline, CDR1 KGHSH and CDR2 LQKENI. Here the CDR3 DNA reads TGTGCCAGCTCACGGGACGTGACAGGTAGCTCTGGGGCCAACGTCCTGACTTTC. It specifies CASSRDVTGSSGANVLTF.

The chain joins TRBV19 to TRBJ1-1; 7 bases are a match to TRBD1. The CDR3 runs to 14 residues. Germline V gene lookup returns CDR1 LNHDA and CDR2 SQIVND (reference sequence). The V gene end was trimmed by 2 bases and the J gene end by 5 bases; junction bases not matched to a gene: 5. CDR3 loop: CASSIRSGGTEAFF. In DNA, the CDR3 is TGTGCCAGTAGTATACGTTCAGGGGGTACTGAAGCTTTCTTT.

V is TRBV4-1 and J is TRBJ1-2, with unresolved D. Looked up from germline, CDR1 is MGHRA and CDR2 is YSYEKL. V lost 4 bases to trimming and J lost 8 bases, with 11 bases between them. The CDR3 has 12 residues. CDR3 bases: TGCGCCAGCAGCCCGGGATCCTACGGCTACACCTTC. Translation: CASSPGSYGYTF.

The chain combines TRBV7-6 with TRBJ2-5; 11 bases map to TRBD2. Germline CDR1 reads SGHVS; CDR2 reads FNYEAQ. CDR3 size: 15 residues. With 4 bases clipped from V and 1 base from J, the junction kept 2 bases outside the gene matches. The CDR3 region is CASSSSGGFQETQYF. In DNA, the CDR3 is TGTGCCAGCAGCTCTAGCGGGGGGTTCCAAGAGACCCAGTACTTC.

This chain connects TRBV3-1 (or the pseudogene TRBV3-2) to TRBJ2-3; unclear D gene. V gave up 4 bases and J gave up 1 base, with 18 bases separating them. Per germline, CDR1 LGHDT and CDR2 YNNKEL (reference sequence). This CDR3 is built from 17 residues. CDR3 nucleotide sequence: TGTGCCAGCAGCCTACTTACCAACTTGATGCGCACAGATACGCAGTATTTT. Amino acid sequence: CASSLLTNLMRTDTQYF.

The CDR3 loop reads CASSEQDYGYTF. CDR3 nucleotides: TGTGCCAGCAGTGAACAGGACTATGGCTACACCTTC. This chain uses TRBV2 with TRBJ1-2, with unresolved D. This CDR3 comprises 12 residues. Germline CDR1 reads SNHLY; CDR2 reads FYNNEI. V shed 2 bases and J shed 3 bases, with 4 bases lying between them.

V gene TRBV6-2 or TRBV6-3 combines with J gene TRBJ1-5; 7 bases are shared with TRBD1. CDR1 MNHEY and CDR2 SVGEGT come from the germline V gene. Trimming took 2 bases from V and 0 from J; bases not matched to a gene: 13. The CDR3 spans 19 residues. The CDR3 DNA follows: TGTGCCAGCAGTTACAGGGGGCAGGGGATGTTGGATAGCAATCAGCCCCAGCATTTT. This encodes CASSYRGQGMLDSNQPQHF.

The CDR3 protein is CSVTSGTSLQPQHF. The CDR3 region has the DNA TGCAGCGTGACGTCCGGGACTTCCCTTCAGCCCCAGCATTTT. This chain uses TRBV29-1 with TRBJ1-5; D is possibly TRBD1 (5 bases). The CDR3 is 14 amino acids. Per germline, CDR1 SQVTM and CDR2 ANQGSEA. Trimming stripped 6 bases from V and 6 bases from J, with 18 bases between.